This entry describes one TCR beta chain. This clone has only one observation. Its binding antigen is unknown. No much larger clonotype is one base removed from it; base qualities were not supplied. The trial excluded patients who had a history of autoimmune disease or who were on systemic immunosuppression. Peripheral blood for TCR sequencing was collected from all dose cohorts at baseline, on cycle 4 day 1, and on cycle 7 day 1. The samples were drawn from a first-in-human, open-label, multicenter phase I dose-escalation trial of ivuxolimab. Adults with locally advanced or metastatic head and neck squamous cell, hepatocellular, melanoma or renal cell carcinoma were enrolled in the trial. Before TCR sequencing, CD4+ and CD8+ T cells were separately sorted from peripheral blood. Relative to germline, V is 5 bases shorter and J is 1 base shorter, with 10 bases between their ends. The CDR3 covers 14 residues, taking in both the cysteine and the phenylalanine. The DNA shown is the 42-base CDR3, in frame from base 1. CDR1 and CDR2, per the germline V gene (reference sequence), are SGHNT and YYREEE.

Genomic DNA was extracted from sorted cells for sequencing of the TCRbeta CDR3 region. The immunoSEQ Assay was used for sequencing of TCRbeta CDR3 regions. Entries here come from immuneACCESS through TCRdb and include only in-frame sequences with V and J called. Some clones fail to appear in such tables; in the studies checked, an unresolved V gene covers under half of the shortfall, and the cause of the remainder is unknown. In this sample the table shows around 92,000 clones, more than 75% of which occur a single time. Jointly, the top ten make up 2.5% to 3% of the sample. The data derive from a study of OX40 agonist ivuxolimab in advanced cancers. General notes on the study: The costimulatory receptor OX40 (CD134) was targeted by ivuxolimab, a fully human IgG2 agonistic monoclonal antibody. Of the roughly 51 patients in dose escalation, 19 had hepatocellular carcinoma, around 15 had melanoma, 9 had renal cell carcinoma and 9 had head and neck cancer. Intravenous ivuxolimab was administered to patients every 2 weeks at six dose levels: 0.01, 0.1, 0.3, 1.5, 3 and 10 mg/kg. The paper describes the monotherapy dose-escalation part (N of about 50 patients) of the phase I trial of ivuxolimab. Peripheral TCRbeta sequencing was intended to test whether TCR sequence diversity was altered and clonal T-cell expansion was caused by ivuxolimab. Prior anti-PD-1, anti-PD-L1 or anti-CTLA-4 therapy was permitted, and checkpoint inhibitors had been received by about 37% of dose-escalation patients. Partial responses were achieved by three dose-escalation patients, of whom one had hepatocellular carcinoma and two had cutaneous melanoma. In the dose-escalation cohort, nearly 85% of patients were male, and the mean age was around 65 years with a range of roughly 23 to 90.

On the study overall, not on this receptor specifically: After ivuxolimab, CD8+ T cells had more expanded clones than CD4+ T cells on average. At doses of 0.1 to 3.0 mg/kg, clonal expansion of both CD4+ and CD8+ T cells in blood was seen between baseline and week 6. Low levels of normalized T-cell clonal expansion were also seen in some patients who did not respond. In the 0.1-3.0 mg/kg groups, partial responders had among the lowest normalized peripheral clonal expansion, particularly in CD8+ T cells. The antigen specificity of the clonally expanded peripheral T cells was not determined.

The material sequenced was CD4+ or CD8+ T cells sorted from blood, taken in a trial of the OX40 agonist ivuxolimab. This receptor was identified in an adult with an advanced solid tumor such as melanoma, head and neck, liver or kidney cancer. The rearrangement combines TRBV5-4 with TRBJ2-4; the D gene is unclear. The base sequence is TGTGCCAGCAGTGTTGCATCGGCCAAAAACATTCAGTACTTC. Its protein is CASSVASAKNIQYF.